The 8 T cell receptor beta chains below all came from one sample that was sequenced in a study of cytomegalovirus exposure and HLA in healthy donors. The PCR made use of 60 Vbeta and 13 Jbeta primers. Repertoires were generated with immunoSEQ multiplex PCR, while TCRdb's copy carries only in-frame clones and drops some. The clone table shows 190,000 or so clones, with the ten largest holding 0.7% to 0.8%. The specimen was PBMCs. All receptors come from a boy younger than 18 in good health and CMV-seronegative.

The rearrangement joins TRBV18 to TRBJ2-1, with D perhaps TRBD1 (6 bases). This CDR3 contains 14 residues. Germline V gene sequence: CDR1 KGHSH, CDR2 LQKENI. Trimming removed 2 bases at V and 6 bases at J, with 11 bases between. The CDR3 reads CASSPTTGTNEQFF. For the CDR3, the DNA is TGTGCCAGCTCACCAACCACAGGGACCAATGAGCAGTTCTTC.

Here the CDR3 DNA reads TGTGCCAGCAGTGTTTTTAGGGGGGGGACTGCCTATGGCTACACCTTC. Translated: CASSVFRGGTAYGYTF. The chain carries TRBV6-1 and TRBJ1-2; a possible D gene is TRBD1 (6 bases). The CDR3 has 16 residues. Germline loops: CDR1 MNHNS, CDR2 SASEGT. Trimming took 4 bases from V and 4 from J, leaving 19 bases between them.

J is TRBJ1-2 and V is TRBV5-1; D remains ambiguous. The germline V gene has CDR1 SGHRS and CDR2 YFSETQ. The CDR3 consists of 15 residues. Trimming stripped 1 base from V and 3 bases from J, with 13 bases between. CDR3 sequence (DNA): TGCGCCAGCAGCTTGACGAGTACCCTGGACTATGGCTACACCTTC. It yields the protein CASSLTSTLDYGYTF.

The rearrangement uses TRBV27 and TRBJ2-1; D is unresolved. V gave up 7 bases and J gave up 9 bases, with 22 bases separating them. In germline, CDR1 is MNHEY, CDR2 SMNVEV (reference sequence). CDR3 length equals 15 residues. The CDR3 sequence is CASTNSRFSSREQFF. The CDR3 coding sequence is TGTGCCAGCACCAACAGTCGTTTTTCGAGTCGTGAGCAGTTCTTC.

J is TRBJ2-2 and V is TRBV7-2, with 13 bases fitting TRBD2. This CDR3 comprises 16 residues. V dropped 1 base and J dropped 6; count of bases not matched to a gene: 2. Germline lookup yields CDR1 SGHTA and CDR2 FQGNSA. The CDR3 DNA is TGTGCCAGCAGCTTAGTAGGACTAGCGGGGGCCGGGGAGCTGTTTTTT. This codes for CASSLVGLAGAGELFF.

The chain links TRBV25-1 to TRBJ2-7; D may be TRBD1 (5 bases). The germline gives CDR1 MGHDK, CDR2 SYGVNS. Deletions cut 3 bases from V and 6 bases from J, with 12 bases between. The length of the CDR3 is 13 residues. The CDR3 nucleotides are TGTGCCAGCAGTGACCAGGGTACGGGCGAGCAGTACTTC. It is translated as CASSDQGTGEQYF.

The CDR3 sequence: CASTRGGNQPQHF. The CDR3 nucleotides are TGTGCCAGTACCAGGGGAGGGAACCAGCCCCAGCATTTT. The V call is TRBV19, the J call TRBJ1-5, with D possibly matching TRBD1 (6 bases). Germline V lookup: CDR1 LNHDA, CDR2 SQIVND (reference sequence). The ends were cut back, 7 bases at V and 7 bases at J, with 14 bases in the middle. The CDR3 loop spans 13 amino acids. The full variable domain, completed using reference TRBV19 and TRBJ1-5, is DGGITQSPKYLFRKEGQNVTLSCEQNLNHDAMYWYRQDPGQGLRLIYYSQIVNDFQKGDIAEGYSVSREKKESFPLTVTSAQKNPTAFYLCASTRGGNQPQHFGDGTRLSIL.

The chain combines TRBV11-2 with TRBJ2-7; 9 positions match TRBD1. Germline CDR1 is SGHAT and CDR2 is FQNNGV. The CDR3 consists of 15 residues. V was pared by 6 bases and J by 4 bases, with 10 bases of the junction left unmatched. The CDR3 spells CASRRIRDRAYEQYF. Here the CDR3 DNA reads TGTGCCAGCAGACGTATCCGGGACAGGGCTTACGAGCAGTACTTC.